Each of the 2 T cell receptor beta chains below was sequenced from the same sample in a study of siplizumab effects on memory and regulatory T cells. Produced via immunoSEQ multiplex PCR; TCRdb's table is partial and in-frame only. The sample consists of about 100,000 clones, 90% to 95% of them appearing once. The sequenced sample was Tregs sorted from blood. The source is a human donor in good health.

The V call is TRBV9, the J call TRBJ1-2, with D maybe TRBD1 (5 bases). This CDR3 contains 14 residues. The germline V gene has CDR1 SGDLS and CDR2 YYNGEE. Trimming pared 0 bases from V and 4 bases from J, leaving 10 bases between. The CDR3: CASSVAGQGYGYTF. The DNA for the CDR3 is TGTGCCAGCAGCGTAGCGGGCCAGGGCTATGGCTACACCTTC.

V usage is TRBV19 and J usage is TRBJ2-1, with 11 bases aligning to TRBD2. CDR3 length: 20 residues. The germline CDR1 and CDR2 sequences are LNHDA and SQIVND (reference sequence). Trimming removed 3 bases from V and 4 bases from J; junction bases left unmatched: 17. Written as DNA, the CDR3 is TGTGCCAGTAGTATGCCTCCCGGTAGCGGGAGGGCTATTTTGTACAATGAGCAGTTCTTC. It codes for CASSMPPGSGRAILYNEQFF.